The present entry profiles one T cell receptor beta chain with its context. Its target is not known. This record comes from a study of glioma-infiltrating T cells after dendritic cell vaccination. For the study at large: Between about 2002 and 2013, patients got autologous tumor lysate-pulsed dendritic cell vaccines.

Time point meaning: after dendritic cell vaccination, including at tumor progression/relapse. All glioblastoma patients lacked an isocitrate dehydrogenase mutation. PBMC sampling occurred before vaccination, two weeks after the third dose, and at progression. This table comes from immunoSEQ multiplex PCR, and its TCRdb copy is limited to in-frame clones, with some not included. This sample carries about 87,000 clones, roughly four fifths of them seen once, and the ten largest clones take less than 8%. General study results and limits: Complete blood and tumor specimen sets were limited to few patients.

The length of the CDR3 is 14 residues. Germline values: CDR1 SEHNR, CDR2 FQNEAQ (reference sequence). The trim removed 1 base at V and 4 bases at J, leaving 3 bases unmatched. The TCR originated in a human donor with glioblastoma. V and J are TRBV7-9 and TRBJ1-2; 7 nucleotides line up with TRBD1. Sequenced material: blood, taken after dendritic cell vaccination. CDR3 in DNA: TGTGCCAGCAGCTTAGGGGGGACAGCCTATGGCTACACCTTC. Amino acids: CASSLGGTAYGYTF.